This TCR beta chain emerged from a study of CD8 T cells in ankylosing spondylitis (dated by TCRdb to 2017 to 2019). At the level of the whole study: The study profiled T cell receptor beta repertoires in healthy donors and ankylosing spondylitis patients to find disease-linked TCR variants. In total, the full study cohort was made up of 100 to 140 healthy donors and 25 ankylosing spondylitis patients. Peripheral blood was sampled, and synovial fluid was also collected from ankylosing spondylitis patients. General study outcomes and caveats: A TCR beta motif made up of several highly homologous amino acid variants appeared to be characteristic of blood from ankylosing spondylitis patients. Some of the motif variants had been reported before in the synovial fluid and blood of reactive arthritis patients, a finding that suggests common disease-initiation mechanisms. The disease-linked clones had a CD8+ phenotype and were found at relatively low frequencies in peripheral blood. The disease-linked clones were reported to be significantly enriched in matched synovial fluid samples from ankylosing spondylitis patients.

A remark on this clonotype: The antigen this receptor binds is unknown. No much larger clone exists at a distance of one base, and base qualities are not known.

TCRdb shows the sequencer as Illumina HiSeq 2500. Quantitative 5'-RACE with molecular barcodes was the method used to prepare the TCR beta libraries. As for how the authors treated the data: A new computational method based on a probabilistic model of VDJ rearrangement was used to identify disease-linked TCR variants. TCRdb applied fastp at Q25 and MiXCR to the public reads, then kept only in-frame beta chains. Merged by CDR3 protein, the rows form single entries marked with the most common genes and DNA. The V and J calls here are based on TCRdb, not the publication. The sample data list about 310,000 distinct CDR3 sequences, and less than 25% of these were observed just once. The ten largest clones capture about 3.7% of the sample. Taken from the germline V gene (reference sequence), the CDR1 and CDR2 loops are LNHNV and YYDKDF. The CDR3 contains 15 residues, cysteine and phenylalanine counted. CDR3 DNA only is kept here, 45 bases in frame from base 1. From V the trimming removes 5 bases and from J it removes 1 base, while the gene matches leave 4 bases of the junction unaccounted for.

Recombination connected TRBV15 to TRBJ2-2, with 7 bases matching TRBD1. The receptor's source is a female donor with ankylosing spondylitis or in good health (not recorded which). The specimen was blood, either unsorted or a sorted T cell fraction (not recorded which). The sequenced DNA is TGTGCCACCAGCCTCGACAGGGTGAACACCGGGGAGCTGTTTTTT. Translation gives CATSLDRVNTGELFF.